The source of this TCR beta chain is a study of T cell repertoires in cytomegalovirus infection. Notes on the study in general: Identification of carriers of CMV plus the relevant HLA was achieved through cumulative public TCR beta family frequency. The ex vivo response showed dominance by HLA-C-restricted CMV-specific TCR beta clonotypes.

V shed 7 bases, J shed 5 bases, and the junction held 10 bases outside the gene matches. The CDR3 loop spans 14 amino acids. Germline V lookup: CDR1 MNHNS, CDR2 SASEGT. Comment on this clonotype: Its matching antigen is unknown.

One entry per CDR3 protein, called by TCRdb with MiXCR from the reads. The table includes 680,000 or so distinct CDR3 sequences, 35% to 45% detected once. This chain links TRBV6-1 with TRBJ2-5; 7 nucleotides agree with TRBD2. Source material: PBMCs. The receptor comes from a human donor in good health (CMV status not recorded). Some clones in this sample may be carry-over from other donors' samples. CDR3 in DNA: TGTGCCAGCAACAGAGGCTTTAGCGGGGAGACCCAGTACTTC. Translating it yields CASNRGFSGETQYF.